This T cell receptor (beta chain) was sequenced during a study of post-analysis software for immune sequencing data. Presence of unique molecular identifiers characterized the TCR beta cDNA libraries. Around 500,000 cDNA molecules were obtained per 1 to 10 million input T cells. TCRdb fed the PCR reads into MiXCR, producing one record per CDR3 protein. This sample yields about 800,000 distinct CDR3 sequences, of which about 27% are seen a single time; approximately 0.55% belongs to the top ten. Study results and limitations: TRBV segments more frequent in patients than in controls numbered about 5 and included TRBV5-6, TRBV5-1 and TRBV20-1. Multiple sclerosis was associated with a significant reduction in normalized Chao1 diversity relative to controls. Same-batch samples co-clustered strongly by F measure.

V gave up 9 bases and J gave up 2 bases, with 19 bases separating them. Per the germline V gene, CDR1 is MNHEY and CDR2 is SVGEGT. The CDR3 has 15 amino acids. On this clonotype itself: Its antigen is unidentified.

The source of this sequence is a girl aged 5 to 17 with multiple sclerosis. The chain has TRBV6-2 or TRBV6-3 and TRBJ1-1; D ambiguous. The specimen was blood. The CDR3 DNA reads as TGTGCCAGTAGTCGATCTTGGGCTCAAAACACTGAAGCTTTCTTT. As protein: CASSRSWAQNTEAFF.